Listed below are T cell receptor beta chains from one sample, sequenced in a study of cytomegalovirus exposure and HLA in healthy donors. Clones were read by immunoSEQ multiplex PCR, and TCRdb kept only the in-frame ones, dropping some. Here the sample spans roughly 180,000 clones, roughly 80% being singletons. Sequenced input: PBMCs. The receptor set was obtained from a male donor in good health and CMV-seronegative. Both conserved end residues are trimmed from each CDR3. The order of the fields is CDR3 protein, V gene, D gene, J gene. D genes are given only for firm matches.

CDR3 protein: ASRGLAGPYEQY; V gene: TRBV6-1; D gene: TRBD2; J gene: TRBJ2-7
CDR3 protein: AIDGDQRGSDTQY; V gene: TRBV28; D gene: TRBD2; J gene: TRBJ2-3
CDR3 protein: ASSHRDTLIYGYT; V gene: TRBV6-6; D gene: -; J gene: TRBJ1-2
CDR3 protein: ASSLVGSTANTEAF; V gene: TRBV5-4; D gene: -; J gene: TRBJ1-1
CDR3 protein: ASSQDLGALNTEAF; V gene: TRBV14; D gene: -; J gene: TRBJ1-1
CDR3 protein: ASRDRPHYEQY; V gene: TRBV5-4; D gene: TRBD1; J gene: TRBJ2-7
CDR3 protein: ASSHYAGTSGGSSYNEQF; V gene: TRBV14; D gene: TRBD2; J gene: TRBJ2-1
CDR3 protein: ASNTPGSSSYNEQF; V gene: TRBV6-6; D gene: -; J gene: TRBJ2-1
CDR3 protein: ASSLSHWGPETQY; V gene: TRBV7-7; D gene: -; J gene: TRBJ2-5
CDR3 protein: ASSPPTSGSWETQY; V gene: TRBV5-1; D gene: TRBD2; J gene: TRBJ2-5
CDR3 protein: ASSSQGVRTF; V gene: TRBV5-1; D gene: TRBD1; J gene: TRBJ1-1
CDR3 protein: ASSIDGKGEKLF; V gene: TRBV19; D gene: -; J gene: TRBJ1-4
CDR3 protein: ASSPGPQGNTIY; V gene: TRBV5-6; D gene: -; J gene: TRBJ1-3
CDR3 protein: ASTPAAGLGLDTQY; V gene: TRBV5-1; D gene: -; J gene: TRBJ2-3
CDR3 protein: SVAGTGSYEQY; V gene: TRBV29-1; D gene: TRBD1; J gene: TRBJ2-7
CDR3 protein: ASSAKGYTEAF; V gene: TRBV9; D gene: -; J gene: TRBJ1-1
CDR3 protein: ASRSPGNQPQH; V gene: TRBV6-1; D gene: -; J gene: TRBJ1-5
CDR3 protein: ASSGTSGRAWEQF; V gene: TRBV7-8; D gene: TRBD2; J gene: TRBJ2-1
CDR3 protein: SVEESGGGYNEQF; V gene: TRBV29-1; D gene: TRBD1; J gene: TRBJ2-1
CDR3 protein: ASSLEEGALFYNEQF; V gene: TRBV7-7; D gene: -; J gene: TRBJ2-1
CDR3 protein: ASSVGQTQETQY; V gene: TRBV5-1; D gene: TRBD1; J gene: TRBJ2-5
CDR3 protein: ASTSPGRAPGANVLT; V gene: TRBV7-9; D gene: TRBD2; J gene: TRBJ2-6
CDR3 protein: ASRETSGGGTDTQY; V gene: TRBV5-6; D gene: TRBD2; J gene: TRBJ2-3
CDR3 protein: ASSETITYGYT; V gene: TRBV25-1; D gene: -; J gene: TRBJ1-2
CDR3 protein: SSSLVGVGYT; V gene: TRBV7-9; D gene: -; J gene: TRBJ1-2
CDR3 protein: ASSLSMTGGELF; V gene: TRBV28; D gene: -; J gene: TRBJ2-2
CDR3 protein: ASSLATGGEQF; V gene: TRBV7-9; D gene: TRBD2; J gene: TRBJ2-1
CDR3 protein: ASSVQAPSYNEQF; V gene: TRBV9; D gene: -; J gene: TRBJ2-1
CDR3 protein: ASSLEYPGIDGYT; V gene: TRBV7-9; D gene: -; J gene: TRBJ1-2
CDR3 protein: SVATGLAGVHYEQY; V gene: TRBV29-1; D gene: TRBD2; J gene: TRBJ2-7
CDR3 protein: ASSLRITGHNEQF; V gene: TRBV5-1; D gene: -; J gene: TRBJ2-1
CDR3 protein: ASSPPLAGRYEQY; V gene: TRBV18; D gene: -; J gene: TRBJ2-7
CDR3 protein: ASRGRTSSTDTQY; V gene: TRBV7-9; D gene: -; J gene: TRBJ2-3
CDR3 protein: ASSPWPGGLGTDTQY; V gene: TRBV5-1; D gene: TRBD2; J gene: TRBJ2-3
CDR3 protein: ASSLPGGLGYT; V gene: TRBV28; D gene: TRBD1; J gene: TRBJ1-2
CDR3 protein: SAHRWDEQF; V gene: TRBV20-1; D gene: -; J gene: TRBJ2-1
CDR3 protein: ASSWSRGLEEKLF; V gene: TRBV5-1; D gene: TRBD1; J gene: TRBJ1-4
CDR3 protein: ASSVAGSDSPLH; V gene: TRBV9; D gene: -; J gene: TRBJ1-6
CDR3 protein: ASRGGGTYEQY; V gene: TRBV27; D gene: -; J gene: TRBJ2-7
CDR3 protein: ASSPQSGTGLGAF; V gene: TRBV7-2; D gene: TRBD1; J gene: TRBJ1-1
CDR3 protein: ASSRRTFDGNTIY; V gene: TRBV5-8; D gene: -; J gene: TRBJ1-3
CDR3 protein: ASSQEGPAGEKLF; V gene: TRBV4-1; D gene: -; J gene: TRBJ1-4
CDR3 protein: ASSQVAGGGSYEQY; V gene: TRBV4-1; D gene: TRBD2; J gene: TRBJ2-7
CDR3 protein: ASSFSSGANVLT; V gene: TRBV27; D gene: -; J gene: TRBJ2-6
CDR3 protein: ASSRDSRTGNTIY; V gene: TRBV7-2; D gene: -; J gene: TRBJ1-3
CDR3 protein: ASSSQGGKNIQY; V gene: TRBV19; D gene: -; J gene: TRBJ2-4
CDR3 protein: ASSLGTNRGRQETQY; V gene: TRBV7-6; D gene: TRBD1; J gene: TRBJ2-5
CDR3 protein: ASSPQTGGLYGYT; V gene: TRBV19; D gene: TRBD1; J gene: TRBJ1-2
CDR3 protein: ATGQGLNTEAF; V gene: TRBV6-1; D gene: -; J gene: TRBJ1-1
CDR3 protein: ASSEGQLRREKLF; V gene: TRBV19; D gene: -; J gene: TRBJ1-4
CDR3 protein: ASSPLAGVYTDTQY; V gene: TRBV18; D gene: TRBD2; J gene: TRBJ2-3
CDR3 protein: ASSDMMGQNYGYT; V gene: TRBV14; D gene: TRBD1; J gene: TRBJ1-2
CDR3 protein: ASSYSTRVLDGYT; V gene: TRBV6-5; D gene: -; J gene: TRBJ1-2
CDR3 protein: ATSRDGAGGQF; V gene: TRBV15; D gene: TRBD2; J gene: TRBJ2-1
CDR3 protein: AGQGVGETQY; V gene: TRBV7-9; D gene: TRBD1; J gene: TRBJ2-5
CDR3 protein: ASSLLSGSGLNYEQY; V gene: TRBV7-2; D gene: -; J gene: TRBJ2-7